These T cell receptor beta chains were read from a single sample in a study of Ad26.COV2.S vaccination and SARS-CoV-2 variants. The method was immunoSEQ multiplex PCR; TCRdb's version includes in-frame clones alone and lacks a portion of them. Of 380,000 or so clones in the sample, around nine tenths were seen once. Sample: peripheral blood, taken in a trial of Ad26.COV2.S vaccine versus placebo. The receptor source for this set is a person aged 18-65 years who received the Ad26.COV2.S COVID-19 vaccine or a placebo. Both conserved end residues are part of each CDR3. The D gene is left open where the match is weak. Clone size is given for some rows only: seen once, a few or many times, or a class if the clone is expanded.

>TRBJ1-6|TRBV11-2|.|.
CASSLVRVTPSNSPLHF
TGTGCCAGCAGCTTAGTCCGGGTTACCCCGAGTAATTCACCCCTCCACTTT
>TRBJ2-3|TRBV6-5|.|.
CASRATGDTQYF
TGTGCCAGCAGGGCAACAGGGGATACGCAGTATTTT
>TRBJ2-5|TRBV5-4|.|.
CASSPARGLGGEETQYF
TGTGCCAGCAGCCCTGCCAGGGGGTTGGGGGGAGAAGAGACCCAGTACTTC
>TRBJ1-1|TRBV28|.|.
CASKARGENTEAFF
TGTGCCAGCAAGGCCCGGGGCGAGAACACTGAAGCTTTCTTT
>TRBJ1-4|TRBV7-8|.|.
CASSLGGTPGEKLFF
TGTGCCAGCAGCTTAGGTGGGACACCGGGTGAAAAACTGTTTTTT
>TRBJ2-7|TRBV5-4|.|TRBD1
CASSLQTGVSYEQYF
TGTGCCAGCAGCTTACAGACAGGGGTCTCCTACGAGCAGTACTTC
>TRBJ2-2|TRBV3-1/TRBV3-2|.|.
CASSQEDRDGTGELFF
TGTGCCAGCAGCCAAGAGGATAGGGACGGAACCGGGGAGCTGTTTTTT
>TRBJ2-7|TRBV11-2|.|TRBD2
CASTGGLAGAYEQYF
TGTGCCAGCACGGGGGGACTAGCGGGGGCCTACGAGCAGTACTTC
>TRBJ1-5|TRBV3-1/TRBV3-2|few|.
CASSQDHRGGNQPQHF
TGTGCCAGCAGCCAAGATCACCGGGGAGGAAATCAGCCCCAGCATTTT
>TRBJ2-1|TRBV13|.|TRBD1
CASSPIRKTGYGVNEQFF
TGTGCCAGCAGCCCCATTCGAAAGACAGGGTACGGGGTCAATGAGCAGTTCTTC
>TRBJ1-5|TRBV27|.|.
CASSQGYNQPQHF
TGTGCCAGCAGCCAGGGTTACAATCAGCCCCAGCATTTT
>TRBJ2-5|TRBV3-1/TRBV3-2|.|.
CASSQAGKETQYF
TGTGCCAGCAGCCAGGCAGGGAAAGAGACCCAGTACTTC
>TRBJ1-2|TRBV10-2|.|TRBD1
CASSPVRRGLDGYTF
TGCGCCAGCAGCCCCGTTCGTAGGGGGCTAGACGGCTACACCTTC
>TRBJ1-5|TRBV10-3|once|.
CAISELALGQPQHF
TGTGCCATCAGTGAGTTGGCCCTCGGGCAGCCCCAGCATTTT
>TRBJ1-5|TRBV24-1|.|.
CATSDCRGNWSNQPQHF
TGTGCCACCAGTGATTGCCGGGGTAATTGGAGCAATCAGCCCCAGCATTTT
>TRBJ2-1|TRBV7-8|.|.
CASSPRFEQFF
TGTGCCAGCAGCCCACGATTTGAGCAGTTCTTC
>TRBJ2-1|TRBV7-8|.|TRBD1
CASTHRGNEQFF
TGTGCCAGCACCCACAGGGGGAATGAGCAGTTCTTC
>TRBJ2-1|TRBV11-2|.|.
CASSLDRVGIEQFF
TGTGCCAGCAGCTTAGACAGGGTTGGTATAGAGCAGTTCTTC
>TRBJ2-3|TRBV5-6|.|TRBD2
CASSPTSGARDTQYF
TGTGCCAGCAGCCCAACTAGCGGGGCACGAGATACGCAGTATTTT
>TRBJ2-2|TRBV10-3|.|TRBD2
CAISESGTTAGELFF
TGTGCCATCAGTGAATCCGGGACTACAGCCGGGGAGCTGTTTTTT
>TRBJ2-2|TRBV5-4|many|.
CASSLGQNTGELFF
TGTGCCAGCAGCTTGGGGCAGAACACCGGGGAGCTGTTTTTT
>TRBJ1-6|TRBV28|.|TRBD1
CASSLRDRNSPLHF
TGTGCCAGCAGCCTCCGGGACAGGAATTCACCCCTCCACTTT
>TRBJ2-2|TRBV27|.|.
CASSPEENTGELFF
TGTGCCAGCAGCCCCGAGGAGAACACCGGGGAGCTGTTTTTT
>TRBJ2-3|TRBV12-3/TRBV12-4|.|TRBD2
CASSLGGAQYF
TGTGCCAGCAGTTTGGGGGGGGCGCAGTATTTT
>TRBJ1-3|TRBV2|few|.
CASSEEGFGNTIYF
TGTGCCAGCAGTGAGGAGGGGTTCGGAAACACCATATATTTT
>TRBJ1-2|TRBV30|.|TRBD1
CACTQGEVGYTF
TGTGCCTGCACACAGGGGGAAGTCGGCTACACCTTC
>TRBJ1-3|TRBV28|.|TRBD1
CASSPGQGDTIYF
TGTGCCAGCAGTCCCGGACAGGGAGACACCATATATTTT
>TRBJ1-1|TRBV12-3/TRBV12-4|few|.
CASSLSGSTEAFF
TGTGCCAGCAGTTTATCGGGTTCCACTGAAGCTTTCTTT
>TRBJ2-3|TRBV7-9|.|TRBD2
CASSLGAGGPPDTQYF
TGTGCCAGCAGCTTGGGGGCGGGGGGGCCACCAGATACGCAGTATTTT
>TRBJ1-2|TRBV10-3|few|.
CAIRGGANYGYTF
TGTGCCATCAGAGGGGGAGCTAACTATGGCTACACCTTC
>TRBJ1-2|TRBV4-1|.|.
CASSPAGTRGYTF
TGCGCCAGCAGCCCGGCAGGGACCCGGGGCTACACCTTC
>TRBJ2-7|TRBV5-4|.|TRBD2
CASRAGGASYEQYF
TGTGCCAGCAGAGCGGGGGGTGCCTCCTACGAGCAGTACTTC
>TRBJ1-4|TRBV6-5|.|.
CASIGLGEKLFF
TGTGCCAGCATCGGCCTTGGGGAAAAACTGTTTTTT
>TRBJ1-6|TRBV28|.|TRBD1
CASYSGTGVNSPLHF
TGTGCCAGCTACTCCGGGACAGGGGTCAATTCACCCCTCCACTTT
>TRBJ1-2|TRBV28|.|.
CASRSGRTNYGYTF
TGTGCCAGCAGATCAGGGAGGACTAACTATGGCTACACCTTC
>TRBJ2-7|TRBV7-7|.|.
CASSPARSAIHEQYF
TGTGCCAGCAGCCCCGCGAGAAGCGCGATCCACGAGCAGTACTTC
>TRBJ2-1|TRBV10-2|.|.
CASSESGTLEFF
TGCGCCAGCAGTGAGTCGGGGACCCTGGAGTTCTTC
>TRBJ2-7|TRBV30|.|TRBD1
CAVERQGAREQYF
TGTGCCGTAGAGAGACAGGGGGCGAGGGAGCAGTACTTC
>TRBJ2-1|TRBV12-3/TRBV12-4|.|.
CASNRDRYEQFF
TGTGCCAGCAATCGGGACCGTTATGAGCAGTTCTTC
>TRBJ1-5|TRBV2|.|.
CASSEGWPQHF
TGTGCCAGCAGTGAAGGGTGGCCCCAGCATTTT
>TRBJ2-1|TRBV14|.|TRBD2
CASSPLRGVYNEQFF
TGTGCCAGCAGCCCCTTGCGGGGGGTATACAATGAGCAGTTCTTC
>TRBJ2-1|TRBV5-8|.|TRBD1
CASSSTGLFPPSEQFF
TGTGCCAGCAGCTCGACAGGGCTATTCCCCCCATCCGAGCAGTTCTTC
>TRBJ2-3|TRBV7-9|.|.
CASSLGLGTDTQYF
TGTGCCAGCAGCTTGGGCTTGGGCACAGATACGCAGTATTTT
>TRBJ1-2|TRBV16|.|.
CASGRTGQGSGGYTF
TGTGCCAGCGGGAGGACTGGGCAGGGTTCCGGTGGCTACACCTTC
>TRBJ1-3|TRBV7-9|.|TRBD1
CASSLAFVAGGENTIYF
TGTGCCAGCAGCTTAGCGTTTGTGGCAGGGGGCGAAAACACCATATATTTT